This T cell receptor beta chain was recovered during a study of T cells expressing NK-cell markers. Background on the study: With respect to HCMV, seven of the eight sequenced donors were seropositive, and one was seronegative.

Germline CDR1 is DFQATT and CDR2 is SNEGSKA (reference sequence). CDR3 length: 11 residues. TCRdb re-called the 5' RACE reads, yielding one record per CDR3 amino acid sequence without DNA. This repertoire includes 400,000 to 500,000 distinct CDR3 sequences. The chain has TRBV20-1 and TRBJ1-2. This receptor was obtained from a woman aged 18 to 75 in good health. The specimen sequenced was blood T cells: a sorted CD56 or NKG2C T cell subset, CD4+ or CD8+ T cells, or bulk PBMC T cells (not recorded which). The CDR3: CSAATQYGYTF.